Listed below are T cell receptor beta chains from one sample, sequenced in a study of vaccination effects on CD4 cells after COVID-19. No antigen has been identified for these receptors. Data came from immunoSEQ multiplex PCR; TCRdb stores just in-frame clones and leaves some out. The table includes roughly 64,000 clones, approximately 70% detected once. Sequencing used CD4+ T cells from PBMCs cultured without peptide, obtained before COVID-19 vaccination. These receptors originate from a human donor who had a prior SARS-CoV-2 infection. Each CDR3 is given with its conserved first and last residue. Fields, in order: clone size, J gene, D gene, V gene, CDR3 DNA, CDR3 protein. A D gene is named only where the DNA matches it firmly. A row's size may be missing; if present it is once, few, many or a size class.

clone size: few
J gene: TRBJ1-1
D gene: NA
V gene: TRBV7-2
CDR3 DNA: TGTGCCAGCAGCTTATTCTTTGCGAACACTGAAGCTTTCTTT
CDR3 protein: CASSLFFANTEAFF

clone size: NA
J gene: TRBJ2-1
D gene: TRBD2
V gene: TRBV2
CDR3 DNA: TGTGCCAGCAGTGAAGCGCGGGCTAGCGGGGCGGTCCCGTTCTTC
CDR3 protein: CASSEARASGAVPFF

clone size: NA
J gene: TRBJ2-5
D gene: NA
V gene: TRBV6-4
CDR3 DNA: TGTGCCAGCAGTGAAGACCTTGGGGAGACCCAGTACTTC
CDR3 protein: CASSEDLGETQYF

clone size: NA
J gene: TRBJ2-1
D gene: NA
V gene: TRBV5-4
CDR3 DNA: TGTGCCACCTGGGACCAAAACAATGAGCAGTTCTTC
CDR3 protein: CATWDQNNEQFF

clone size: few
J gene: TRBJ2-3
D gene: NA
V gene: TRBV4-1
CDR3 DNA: TGCGCCAGCAGCCAAGGTCGCAGGGTTAGCGCAGGGGATACGCAGTATTTT
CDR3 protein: CASSQGRRVSAGDTQYF

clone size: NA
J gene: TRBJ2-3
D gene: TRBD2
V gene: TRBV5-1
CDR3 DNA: TGCGCCAGCAGCTTGGCCCTCACTAGCGACGCAGATACGCAGTATTTT
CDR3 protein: CASSLALTSDADTQYF

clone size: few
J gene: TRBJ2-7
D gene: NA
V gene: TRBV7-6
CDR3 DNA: TGTGCCAGCAGCTTAGAGGCCTTCTCTTACGAGCAGTACTTC
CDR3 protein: CASSLEAFSYEQYF

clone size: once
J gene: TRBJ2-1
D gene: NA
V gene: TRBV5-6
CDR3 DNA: TGTGCCAGCAGCTTACGGGACCCACGCAATGAGCAGTTCTTC
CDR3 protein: CASSLRDPRNEQFF

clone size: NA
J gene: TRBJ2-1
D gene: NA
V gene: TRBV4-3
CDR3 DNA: TGCGCCAGCAGCCAAGATTATGAGGATGAGCAGTTCTTC
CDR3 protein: CASSQDYEDEQFF

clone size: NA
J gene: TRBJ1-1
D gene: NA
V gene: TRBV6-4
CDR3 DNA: TGTGCCAGCAGTGTTACCGAGACGAACACTGAAGCTTTCTTT
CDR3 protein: CASSVTETNTEAFF

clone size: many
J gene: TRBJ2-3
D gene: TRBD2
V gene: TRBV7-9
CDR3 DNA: TGTGCCAGCAGCTTTAGGACTAGCGGGAGCACAGATACGCAGTATTTT
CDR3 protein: CASSFRTSGSTDTQYF

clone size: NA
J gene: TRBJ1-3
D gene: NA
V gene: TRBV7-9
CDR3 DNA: TGTGCCAGCAGCTTAATTGGAAACACCATATATTTT
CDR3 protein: CASSLIGNTIYF

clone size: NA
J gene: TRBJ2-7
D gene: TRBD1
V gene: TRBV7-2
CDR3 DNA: TGTGCCAGCAGCTTAAAGAGCACCCCGGGACAGGGAACCTACGAGCAGTACTTC
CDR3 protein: CASSLKSTPGQGTYEQYF

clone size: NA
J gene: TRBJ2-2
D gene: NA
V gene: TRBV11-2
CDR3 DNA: TGTGCCAGCAGCTTATCAGGGTTCGGGGAGCTGTTTTTT
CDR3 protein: CASSLSGFGELFF

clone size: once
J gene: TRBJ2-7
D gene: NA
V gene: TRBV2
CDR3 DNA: TGTGCCAGCAGTGAACAGGGTCCGGGCGTCACCGAGCAGTACTTC
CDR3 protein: CASSEQGPGVTEQYF

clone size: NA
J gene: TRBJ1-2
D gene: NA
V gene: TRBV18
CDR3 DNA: TGTGCCAGCTCACCACTAGCATCGTTAGGAGATGGCTACACCTTC
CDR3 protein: CASSPLASLGDGYTF

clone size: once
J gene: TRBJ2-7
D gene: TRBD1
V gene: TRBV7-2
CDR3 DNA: TGTGCCAGCAGCCCCTATTCAGGGGGCGCTTCGTACGAGCAGTACTTC
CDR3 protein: CASSPYSGGASYEQYF

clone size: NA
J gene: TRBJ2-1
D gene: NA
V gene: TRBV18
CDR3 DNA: TGTGCCAGCTCACCAAAGGGGGGTGTGCGGGAGAGCTCCTACAATGAGCAGTTCTTC
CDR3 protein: CASSPKGGVRESSYNEQFF

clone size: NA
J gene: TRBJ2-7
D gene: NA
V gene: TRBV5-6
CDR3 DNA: TGTGCCAGCACACGTCAGCAAAGCTCCTACGAGCAGTACTTC
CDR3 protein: CASTRQQSSYEQYF

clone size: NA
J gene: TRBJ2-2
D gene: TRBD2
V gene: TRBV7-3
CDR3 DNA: TGTGCCAGCAGCACCAGCGGGGGGACCGGGGAGCTGTTTTTT
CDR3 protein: CASSTSGGTGELFF

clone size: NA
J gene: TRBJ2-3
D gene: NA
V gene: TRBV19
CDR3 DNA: TGTGCCAGTAGTATAGTACGGGGGGCCACAGATACGCAGTATTTT
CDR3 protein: CASSIVRGATDTQYF

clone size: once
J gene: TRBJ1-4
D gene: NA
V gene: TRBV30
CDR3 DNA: TGTGCCTGGAGTGACCCAGTTTCGGAACCTAATGAAAAACTGTTTTTT
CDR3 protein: CAWSDPVSEPNEKLFF

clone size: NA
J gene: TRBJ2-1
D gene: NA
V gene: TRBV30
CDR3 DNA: TGTGCCTGGAGTGGTCGCCTGAGCTCCTACAATGAGCAGTTCTTC
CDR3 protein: CAWSGRLSSYNEQFF

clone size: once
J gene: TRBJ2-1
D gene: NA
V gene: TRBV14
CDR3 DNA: TGTGCCAGCAGCCGGAGCCTCGGGACTCGAAATGAGCAGTTCTTC
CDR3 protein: CASSRSLGTRNEQFF

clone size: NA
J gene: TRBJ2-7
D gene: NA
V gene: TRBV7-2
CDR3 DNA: TGTGCCAGCAGTCCAGGTATGGCGGGAAAGCAATACGAGCAGTACTTC
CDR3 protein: CASSPGMAGKQYEQYF

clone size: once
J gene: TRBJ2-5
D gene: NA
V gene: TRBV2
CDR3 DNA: TGTGCCAGCAGTTACCTACAGGGTCGGGGGACCCAGTACTTC
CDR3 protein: CASSYLQGRGTQYF

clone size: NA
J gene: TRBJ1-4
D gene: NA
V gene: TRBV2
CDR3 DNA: TGTGCCAGCCTAGCCCGGGGGGCGGCGGATGAAAAACTGTTTTTT
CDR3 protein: CASLARGAADEKLFF

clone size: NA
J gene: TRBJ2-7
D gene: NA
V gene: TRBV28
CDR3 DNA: TGTGCCAGCAGTTTGCTCGACGGACGCTACGAGCAGTACTTC
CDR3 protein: CASSLLDGRYEQYF

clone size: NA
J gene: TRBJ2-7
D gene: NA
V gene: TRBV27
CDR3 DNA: TGTGCCAGCAGTTTAGGAGAACGGGAGCAGAGAGGAAGCTACGAGCAGTACTTC
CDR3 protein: CASSLGEREQRGSYEQYF

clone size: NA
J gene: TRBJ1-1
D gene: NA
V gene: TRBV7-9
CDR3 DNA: TGTGCCAGCAGCCACACACCGTCTGAAAGGAACACTGAAGCTTTCTTT
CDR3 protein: CASSHTPSERNTEAFF

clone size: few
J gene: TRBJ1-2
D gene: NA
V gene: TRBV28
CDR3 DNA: TGTGCCAGCAGTTACCCAGACCCCCTCTATGGCTACACCTTC
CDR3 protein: CASSYPDPLYGYTF

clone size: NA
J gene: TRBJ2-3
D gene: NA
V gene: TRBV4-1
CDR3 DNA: TGCGCCAGCAGCCAAGAGGACGGGGGTGCTAGCACAGATACGCAGTATTTT
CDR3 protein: CASSQEDGGASTDTQYF

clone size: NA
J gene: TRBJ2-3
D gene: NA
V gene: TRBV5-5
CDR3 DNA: TGTGCCAGCAGCCCTCGAAGCCTCTTCAGCACAGATACGCAGTATTTT
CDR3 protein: CASSPRSLFSTDTQYF